Below are 13 T cell receptor beta chains sequenced from a single sample in a study of blood T cell repertoires in COVID-19. Using immunoSEQ multiplex PCR, the repertoire was profiled, and TCRdb retains in-frame clones only, with some absent. The repertoire holds 200,000 to 250,000 clones, with 84% as singletons. Sequenced material: peripheral blood. All receptors come from a man aged 50 to 59 with acute or convalescent COVID-19.

CDR3 sequence reads: CASSQDFLSDRGYYGYTF. CDR3 nucleotides: TGTGCCAGCAGCCAAGATTTCCTATCGGACAGGGGATACTATGGCTACACCTTC. The chain has TRBV3-1 (or the pseudogene TRBV3-2) and TRBJ1-2, with TRBD1 identical over 9 bases. Germline V gives CDR1 LGHDT, CDR2 YNNKEL (reference sequence). J gave up 3 bases and V 0 bases, and 11 bases lay outside the gene matches. The CDR3 has 18 residues.

Written as DNA, the CDR3 is TGTGCCAGCAGGGCAGGCGTGTGGAATCAGCCCCAGCATTTT. Translated: CASRAGVWNQPQHF. The chain employs TRBV27 and TRBJ1-5; no clear D. The CDR3 spans 14 residues. Germline V CDR1 and CDR2: MNHEY, SMNVEV (reference sequence). V dropped 6 bases and J dropped 4 bases, with 13 bases sitting between them.

The chain is built from TRBV28 and TRBJ1-4; D perhaps matches TRBD1 (6 bases). V lost 6 bases to trimming and J lost 5 bases, with 10 bases between them. Germline CDR1 reads MDHEN; CDR2 reads SYDVKM. This CDR3 has 13 residues. Written as DNA, the CDR3 is TGTGCCAGCAGGCTCCAGGGGAATGAAAAACTGTTTTTT. Translation gives CASRLQGNEKLFF.

This chain joins TRBV5-1 and TRBJ1-2; TRBD1 matches 11 bases. There are 15 residues in the CDR3. The V gene's germline CDR1 is SGHRS and CDR2 YFSETQ. J was trimmed by 4 bases and V by 7 bases; bases with no gene match: 9. As DNA, the CDR3 is TGCGCCAGCGGGACAGGGGGAAACCGCGTCTATGGCTACACCTTC. This codes for CASGTGGNRVYGYTF.

The V call is TRBV28, the J call TRBJ1-1; D not resolved. The length of the CDR3 is 11 residues. V gave up 5 bases and J gave up 11 bases, with 12 bases separating them. Per the germline V gene, CDR1 is MDHEN and CDR2 is SYDVKM. CDR3 coding DNA: TGTGCCAGCAGTCCACGCATCGGGGCTTTCTTT. This encodes CASSPRIGAFF.

The V gene is TRBV2, the J gene TRBJ1-1; TRBD1 matches 8 bases. Per germline, CDR1 SNHLY and CDR2 FYNNEI. The J segment lost 3 bases and the V segment lost 4 bases, leaving 4 bases of the junction unmatched. The CDR3 covers 14 residues. This CDR3 is CASSGTGGYTEAFF. The CDR3 bases are TGTGCCAGCAGTGGAACAGGGGGTTACACTGAAGCTTTCTTT.

CDR3 bases: TGTGCCAGCACCGCGGGACGGCGAAATCAGCCCCAGCATTTT. Translating it yields CASTAGRRNQPQHF. This rearrangement joins TRBV21-1 to TRBJ1-5. TRBV21-1 is noted as a pseudogene. The CDR3 is made up of 14 amino acids.

J is TRBJ1-1 and V is TRBV9; maybe TRBD1 (6 bases). The CDR3 is 15 amino acids. V gave up 0 bases and J gave up 4 bases, with 13 bases separating them. In germline, CDR1 is SGDLS, CDR2 YYNGEE. The CDR3 spells CASSVAGGHGTEAFF. CDR3 sequence (DNA): TGTGCCAGCAGCGTAGCCGGGGGGCACGGCACTGAAGCTTTCTTT.

This chain links TRBV5-6 with TRBJ1-1, with a weak D call TRBD1 (6 bases). The CDR3 consists of 15 residues. CDR1 is SGHDT and CDR2 is YYEEEE in the germline V gene. Trimming took 1 base from V and 0 from J, leaving 10 bases between them. The CDR3: CASSLWQGMNTEAFF. CDR3 nucleotides: TGTGCCAGCAGCTTGTGGCAGGGGATGAACACTGAAGCTTTCTTT.

V is TRBV5-4 and J is TRBJ2-1, with 7 bases matching TRBD2. J lost 0 bases, V lost 7 bases, and 4 bases had no gene match. The germline gives CDR1 SGHNT, CDR2 YYREEE (reference sequence). This CDR3 spans 14 amino acids. DNA for the CDR3: TGTGCCAGCGCCCCTAGCGGCTCCTACAATGAGCAGTTCTTC. This sequence encodes CASAPSGSYNEQFF.

The J gene is TRBJ1-2, the V gene TRBV19, with 7 bases fitting TRBD1. This CDR3 region has 13 residues. V shed 7 bases, J shed 7 bases, and the junction held 9 bases outside the gene matches. Per germline, CDR1 LNHDA and CDR2 SQIVND (reference sequence). The chain's CDR3 is CASTFGRGSGYTF. CDR3 bases: TGTGCCAGTACCTTTGGCAGGGGGTCTGGCTACACCTTC.

The chain employs TRBV19 and TRBJ2-1; TRBD1 is a possible D gene (5 bases). The CDR3 sequence is 15 residues long. V shed 7 bases and J shed 0 bases, with 13 bases lying between them. The germline V gene encodes CDR1 LNHDA and CDR2 SQIVND (reference sequence). The CDR3 coding sequence is TGTGCCAGTACCTCAATCCAGGGCTCCTACAATGAGCAGTTCTTC. It translates to CASTSIQGSYNEQFF.

Details on this clone: Its ends do not fully match the called genes, so a read error is possible. The chain is built from TRBV5-4 and TRBJ1-1, with D perhaps TRBD1 (5 bases). The CDR3 length is 13 residues. CDR1 is SGHNT and CDR2 is YYREEE in the germline V gene (reference sequence). DNA of the CDR3: TGTGCCAGCAGCTTGGCAGGGCCTCCTGAGGCTTTCTTT. Translation gives CASSLAGPPEAFF.